This TCR beta chain was captured in a study of molecular identifiers for immune sequencing clone quantification. From the PCR reads, TCRdb called clonotypes with MiXCR, one entry per CDR3 protein. The sample includes 40,000 to 45,000 distinct CDR3 sequences, around 21% of them seen just once. This clonotype was found a few times. The V and J ends lost 2 bases and 4 bases respectively, with 15 bases between them. This CDR3 comprises 17 residues. CDR1 is ENHRY and CDR2 is SYGVKD in the germline V gene. The TCR sequence derives from a human donor in good health. Some libraries in this study had Jurkat cell RNA spiked in. The specimen was naive CD8+ T cells from blood, with Jurkat cell RNA spiked in. Subset reported: FACS-sorted CD8+CD4-CCR7+CD45RA+ naive T cells. This rearrangement joins TRBV10-3 to TRBJ2-6, with a tentative D call TRBD1 (5 bases). The CDR3 DNA follows: TGTGCCATCAGTGAGGGCAGGGTGTCGATAGGGGCCAACGTCCTGACTTTC. This gives the protein CAISEGRVSIGANVLTF.